A selection of T cell receptor beta chains follows, all from one sample in a study of CD8 T cells in ankylosing spondylitis. TCRdb itself ran the 5' RACE reads through MiXCR, one entry per CDR3 protein. The sample lists some 220,000 distinct CDR3 sequences, 6% to 8% occurring once. Material: blood, either unsorted or a sorted T cell fraction (not recorded which). The receptors derive from a male donor with ankylosing spondylitis. Each CDR3 is given with its conserved first and last residue. The D gene is left open where the match is weak. Part of the rows lack a size; the others show once, few, many or a class for expanded clones.

many	TRBV7-8	-	TRBJ2-1	CASSLSRGDNEQFF	TGTGCCAGCAGCTTATCCCGAGGGGACAATGAGCAGTTCTTC
-	TRBV29-1	-	TRBJ1-2	CSVTGWYSGYTF	TGCAGCGTCACCGGATGGTACTCGGGCTACACCTTC
many	TRBV29-1	-	TRBJ1-2	CSVGTPQTF	TGCAGCGTTGGGACGCCGCAGACCTTC
-	TRBV7-2	-	TRBJ2-7	CASNSRGRISYEQYF	TGTGCCAGCAACTCCCGGGGAAGGATCTCCTACGAGCAGTACTTC
-	TRBV12-3/TRBV12-4	TRBD2	TRBJ2-7	CASCLVPGTSGGFNEQYF	TGTGCCAGCTGTTTAGTACCCGGGACTAGCGGGGGTTTCAACGAGCAGTACTTC
-	TRBV7-2	-	TRBJ1-1	CASSLGYRLNTEAFF	TGTGCCAGCAGCTTAGGGTACAGGTTGAACACTGAAGCTTTCTTT
many	TRBV27	-	TRBJ2-7	CASSSDLRFSEQYF	TGTGCCAGCAGTTCCGACCTGAGGTTTAGCGAGCAGTACTTC
many	TRBV4-1	TRBD1	TRBJ2-2	CASSQRQGPNTGELFF	TGCGCCAGCAGCCAAAGACAGGGGCCGAACACCGGGGAGCTGTTTTTT
many	TRBV5-1	-	TRBJ2-5	CASSLGLIWDKNEAQTETQYF	TGCGCCAGCAGCTTGGGACTAATTTGGGACAAAAATGAAGCCCAGACGGAGACCCAGTACTTC
many	TRBV29-1	-	TRBJ2-2	CSAQDRPVGELFF	TGCAGCGCCCAGGACAGACCGGTCGGGGAGCTGTTTTTT
-	TRBV6-2/TRBV6-3	-	TRBJ1-1	CASSYSWAALEAFF	TGTGCCAGCAGTTACTCGTGGGCAGCCCTTGAAGCTTTCTTT
-	TRBV4-1	-	TRBJ1-6	CASSHAGPTSSYNSPLHF	TGCGCCAGCAGCCACGCTGGACCGACGAGCTCCTATAATTCACCCCTCCACTTT
many	TRBV4-3	TRBD2	TRBJ2-7	CASSQDTSGAYEQYF	TGCGCCAGCAGCCAAGATACTAGCGGGGCCTACGAGCAGTACTTC
many	TRBV4-1	TRBD1	TRBJ2-1	CASSHIPGQGNNEQFF	TGCGCCAGCAGCCATATACCGGGACAGGGGAACAATGAGCAGTTCTTC
few	TRBV7-2	TRBD2	TRBJ2-7	CASSPGSGGTYEQYF	TGTGCCAGCAGCCCTGGTAGCGGGGGGACCTACGAGCAGTACTTC
many	TRBV6-2/TRBV6-3	-	TRBJ2-1	CASSFAGPTPNEQFF	TGTGCCAGCAGTTTCGCGGGGCCTACCCCCAATGAGCAGTTCTTC
many	TRBV27	-	TRBJ2-1	CASSGNHNEQFF	TGTGCCAGCAGTGGGAATCACAATGAGCAGTTCTTC
many	TRBV24-1	-	TRBJ2-2	CAIKDRNTGELFF	TGTGCCATCAAGGACAGGAACACCGGGGAGCTGTTTTTT
many	TRBV11-2	-	TRBJ1-2	CASSLGRGSYGYTF	TGTGCCAGCAGCTTAGGGAGGGGCAGCTATGGCTACACCTTC
many	TRBV24-1	-	TRBJ2-5	CATSDRSRETQYF	TGTGCCACCAGTGATCGGTCCCGGGAGACCCAGTACTTC
many	TRBV4-3	-	TRBJ2-6	CASSQGTAGANVLTF	TGCGCCAGCAGCCAAGGGACGGCTGGGGCCAACGTCCTGACTTTC
-	TRBV28	TRBD1	TRBJ1-2	CASSSGTEILYGYTF	TGTGCCAGCAGTTCAGGGACAGAGATTCTCTATGGCTACACCTTC